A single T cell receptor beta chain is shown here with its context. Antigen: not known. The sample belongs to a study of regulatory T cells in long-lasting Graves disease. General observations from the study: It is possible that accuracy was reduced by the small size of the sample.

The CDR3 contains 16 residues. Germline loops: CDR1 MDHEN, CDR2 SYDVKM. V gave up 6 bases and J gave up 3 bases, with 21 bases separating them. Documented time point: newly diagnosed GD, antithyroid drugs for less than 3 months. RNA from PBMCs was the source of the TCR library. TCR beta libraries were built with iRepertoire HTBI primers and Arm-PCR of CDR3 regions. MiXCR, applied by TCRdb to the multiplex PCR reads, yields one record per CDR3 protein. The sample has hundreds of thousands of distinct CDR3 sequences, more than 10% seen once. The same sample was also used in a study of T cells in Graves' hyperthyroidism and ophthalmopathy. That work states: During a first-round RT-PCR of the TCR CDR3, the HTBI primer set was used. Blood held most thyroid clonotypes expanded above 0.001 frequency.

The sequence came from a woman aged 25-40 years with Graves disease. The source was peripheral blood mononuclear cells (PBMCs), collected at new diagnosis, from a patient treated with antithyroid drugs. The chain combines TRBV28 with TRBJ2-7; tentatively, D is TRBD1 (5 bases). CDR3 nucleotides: TGTGCCAGCAGCCCCCAGGGATGGATAGTTAGCTACGAGCAGTACTTC. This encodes CASSPQGWIVSYEQYF. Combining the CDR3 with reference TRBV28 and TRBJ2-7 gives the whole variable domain DVKVTQSSRYLVKRTGEKVFLECVQDMDHENMFWYRQDPGLGLRLIYFSYDVKMKEKGDIPEGYSVSREKKERFSLILESASTNQTSMYLCASSPQGWIVSYEQYFGPGTRLTVT.